The rows below give T cell receptor delta chains drawn from one sample of a study of gamma-delta chains in newborns, infants, children. TCRdb reprocessed the reads through CATT. The sample shows about 6,400 delta-chain clones, roughly 2.5% of them seen only once. Material: blood. The origin of the receptors is a child who was a newborn, infant or young child, either healthy, febrile or measles-vaccinated (not recorded which). The CDR3 runs from the conserved cysteine through the conserved F or W. D genes are given only for firm matches. Clone size is not always given. Where it is, it says once, few, many or a class for expanded clones.

d_call clone_size j_call v_call cdr3_nt cdr3_aa
TRDD3 few TRDJ1 TRDV2 TGTGCCTGTGACACCGCTGGGGGATATAGGGGGAAACTCACCTTT CACDTAGGYRGKLTF
TRDD3 few TRDJ1 TRDV2 TGTGCCTGTGTCTACCTACTGGGGGATACAGAGGGCACCGATAAACTCATCTTT CACVYLLGDTEGTDKLIF
- few TRDJ3 TRDV2 TGTGCCTGTGACGCCGTCTGGACATCCTGGGACACCCGACAGATGTTTTTC CACDAVWTSWDTRQMFF
TRDD3 few TRDJ3 TRDV2 TGTGCCTGTGACAAAGTACTGGGGGCCCCGAGCTCCTGGGACACCCGACAGATGTTTTTC CACDKVLGAPSSWDTRQMFF
- large TRDJ3 TRDV2 TGTGCCTGTGACACCTGGGGACACGCGAGCTCCTGGGACACCCGACAGATGTTTTTC CACDTWGHASSWDTRQMFF
TRDD3 - TRDJ3 TRDV2 TGTGCCTGTGGCCCCGTCAGGGGGGATAGAGAATGGGACACCCGACAGATGTTTTTC CACGPVRGDREWDTRQMFF
TRDD3 medium-sized TRDJ3 TRDV2 TGTGCCTGTGACACGGTTCGGGCTGGGGGAAGCTCCTGGGACACCCGACAGATGTTTTTC CACDTVRAGGSSWDTRQMFF
TRDD3 few TRDJ3 TRDV2 TGTGCCTGTGACACCTTACTGGGGGAAATCTGGGACGCCCGACAGATGTTTTTC CACDTLLGEIWDARQMFF
TRDD3 - TRDJ3 TRDV2 TGTGCCTGTGACAGTACTGGGGGATACTCCAGCTCCTGGGACACCCGACAGATGTTTTTC CACDSTGGYSSSWDTRQMFF
TRDD3 - TRDJ3 TRDV2 TGTGCCTGTGACACCGTAACTGGGGGGGACTCTTCTTGGGACACCCGACAGATGTTTTTC CACDTVTGGDSSWDTRQMFF
TRDD3 medium-sized TRDJ2 TRDV2 TGTGCCTGTGACCCTTTGACTGGGGGCCCCTCTTTGACAGCACAACTCTTCTTT CACDPLTGGPSLTAQLFF
TRDD3 few TRDJ3 TRDV2 TGTGCCTGTGACCCTGTACTGGGGGATACGTTTTCCAGGGACACCCGACAGATGTTTTTC CACDPVLGDTFSRDTRQMFF
TRDD3 few TRDJ2 TRDV2 TGTGCCTGTGACACCGTACTGGGGGATACACGAATGACAGCACAACTCTTCTTT CACDTVLGDTRMTAQLFF
- medium-sized TRDJ3 TRDV2 TGTGCCTGTGACACCGGGGACCACAGCTCCTGGGACACCCGACAGATGTTTTTC CACDTGDHSSWDTRQMFF
TRDD3 - TRDJ3 TRDV2 TGTGCCTGTGACACCGGGGGGATATGGGACTTCTCCCGGGACACCCGACAGATGTTTTTC CACDTGGIWDFSRDTRQMFF
TRDD3 - TRDJ1 TRDV3 TGTGCCTTTTCTGGGGGATACGAGGTGCCCGATAAACTCATCTTT CAFSGGYEVPDKLIF
- few TRDJ1 TRDV2 TGTGCCCGTGACACCGTTGAAAGGGACACCGATAAACTCATCTTT CARDTVERDTDKLIF
TRDD3 few TRDJ2 TRDV2 TGTGCCTGTGACCCCCTACTGGGGGATACGCCTCCGCTTTTGACAGCACAACTCTTCTTT CACDPLLGDTPPLLTAQLFF
TRDD3 few TRDJ3 TRDV2 TGTGCCTGTGACGCCTACTGGGGCATCAGCTCCTGGGACACCCGACAGATGTTTTTC CACDAYWGISSWDTRQMFF
- - TRDJ1 TRDV1 TGTGCTCTTGGGGAACTTCGCCTCCAGTACTGGGAAGCCGCTGGCGATAAACTCATCTTT CALGELRLQYWEAAGDKLIF
TRDD3 few TRDJ3 TRDV2 TGTGCCTGTGACCAGACGTACTGGGGGGGCTCCTGGGACACCCGACAGATGTTTTTC CACDQTYWGGSWDTRQMFF
- - TRDJ1 TRDV1 TGTGCTCTTGGGGCGTCCTCCGGATACACCGATAAACTCATCTTT CALGASSGYTDKLIF
TRDD3 few TRDJ1 TRDV1 TGTGCTCTTGGGGGAGGGGGGATACGCGAGGAAACCGATAAACTCATCTTT CALGGGGIREETDKLIF
TRDD3 medium-sized TRDJ1 TRDV2 TGTGCCTGTGACCCACTGGGGGATACCGATAAACTCATCTTT CACDPLGDTDKLIF
TRDD3 medium-sized TRDJ3 TRDV2 TGTGCCTGTGACACGATCGGGGGATACTCCTGGGACACCCGACAGATGTTTTTC CACDTIGGYSWDTRQMFF
TRDD3 medium-sized TRDJ3 TRDV2 TGTGCCTGTGACGGGATACGCAACTGGGACACCCGACAGATGTTTTTC CACDGIRNWDTRQMFF
TRDD3 few TRDJ2 TRDV2 TGTGCCTGTGACCTACTGGGGGCTACGGGGACAGCCCAACTCTTCTTT CACDLLGATGTAQLFF
- few TRDJ2 TRDV2 TGTGCCTGTGACACAATAGATACACCCAATACTTTGACAGCACAACTCTTCTTT CACDTIDTPNTLTAQLFF
TRDD3 medium-sized TRDJ3 TRDV2 TGTGCCTGTGACAATTACTGGGGAACCTCCTGGGACACCCGACAGATGTTTTTC CACDNYWGTSWDTRQMFF
TRDD3 medium-sized TRDJ1 TRDV2 TGTGCCTGTGACACCGTACTGGTGGGGGATACGCGGGCCACCGATAAACTCATCTTT CACDTVLVGDTRATDKLIF
TRDD3 medium-sized TRDJ3 TRDV2 TGTGCCTGTGACACTTCGTACTGGGGGACTACCCGACAGATGTTTTTC CACDTSYWGTTRQMFF